This T cell receptor beta chain was retrieved from a study of PD-L1 blockade in urothelial cancer. Study details: Patients began atezolizumab, 1,200 mg intravenously every 3 weeks, in about 2014. Blood analysis occurred 3 weeks (second dose) and 6 weeks after treatment start. Researchers found blood samples held a median of 141,255 T cells.

Here immunoSEQ multiplex PCR was the method, and the copy in TCRdb shows in-frame clones only, minus some. The table lists tens of thousands of clones, around 90% of them singletons. The source is a man aged 65 to 79 with urothelial cancer. Specimen: PBMCs, collected around atezolizumab (anti-PD-L1) treatment.

The DNA for the CDR3 is TGTGCCAGCAGTAGTGACAGGGGCTCAGGTCAGCCCCAGCATTTT. Its protein product is CASSSDRGSGQPQHF. The chain couples TRBV6-1 to TRBJ1-5; 8 bases align to TRBD1. From germline, CDR1 is MNHNS and CDR2 SASEGT. This CDR3 contains 15 residues. V lost 5 bases and J lost 6; bases outside the gene matches: 9.